One sample yielded the 5 T cell receptor beta chains listed below, sequenced in a study of T cell responses to AZD1222 COVID-19 vaccine. The repertoire was sequenced with immunoSEQ multiplex PCR; TCRdb's copy has only in-frame clones and lacks some. This sample yields about 130,000 clones, of which 75% to 90% are seen a single time; 4.4% belongs to the top ten. Here the sequenced sample was peripheral blood, taken 28 days after the second AZD1222 dose. Receptors originate from an adult who received the AZD1222 COVID-19 vaccine.

This rearrangement joins TRBV29-1 to TRBJ1-5; D is perhaps TRBD1 (6 bases). The CDR3 loop spans 14 amino acids. V gave up 4 bases and J gave up 7 bases, with 17 bases separating them. The germline V gene encodes CDR1 SQVTM and CDR2 ANQGSEA. The CDR3 DNA sequence: TGCAGCGTTGGACCGGGGGCGGGGGGGCAGCCCCAGCATTTT. Protein sequence: CSVGPGAGGQPQHF.

This chain links TRBV6-5 with TRBJ2-5; D gene uncertain. Germline V lookup: CDR1 MNHEY, CDR2 SVGAGI. The CDR3 loop spans 15 amino acids. V lost 0 bases to trimming and J lost 1 base, with 9 bases between them. The CDR3 DNA sequence: TGTGCCAGCAGTTACTCGAGTCAGCTCCAAGAGACCCAGTACTTC. It encodes CASSYSSQLQETQYF.

The chain uses TRBV5-5 and TRBJ2-7, with 9 bases aligning to TRBD2. The germline CDR1 and CDR2 sequences are SGHKS and YYEKEE (reference sequence). With 0 bases clipped from V and 9 bases from J, the junction kept 7 bases outside the gene matches. The CDR3 is made up of 14 amino acids. In DNA, the CDR3 is TGTGCCAGCAGCTTGGAGTCCAATAGCGGGGGGCAGTACTTC. Its translation is CASSLESNSGGQYF.

This clone was detected once. The chain links TRBV7-2 to TRBJ2-5; TRBD2 might be the D (6 bases). The germline V gene has CDR1 SGHTA and CDR2 FQGNSA. The CDR3 covers 14 residues. V lost 8 bases and J lost 0, with 13 bases in between. The CDR3 reads CASLAGSHQETQYF. CDR3 nucleotides: TGTGCCAGCCTGGCGGGGAGTCACCAAGAGACCCAGTACTTC.

This CDR3 is CASNPTRGLGGYTF. CDR3 sequence (DNA): TGTGCCAGCAATCCGACCAGGGGGCTGGGTGGCTACACCTTC. This chain links TRBV6-5 with TRBJ1-2; 8 nucleotides align to TRBD1. The CDR3 consists of 14 residues. Trimming cost V 7 bases and J 7 bases; bases outside gene matches: 11. Germline assignment: CDR1 MNHEY and CDR2 SVGAGI.